The rows below give T cell receptor beta chains drawn from one sample of a study of cytomegalovirus exposure and HLA in healthy donors. TCRdb's copy holds only in-frame clones and misses some; the assay was immunoSEQ multiplex PCR. The sample records 55,000 to 65,000 clones, about four fifths being singletons. The sample was PBMCs. These receptor sequences come from a woman in her thirties or forties in good health and CMV-seronegative. Both conserved end residues are part of each CDR3. The D gene is left open where the match is weak. Rows may omit the clone size; those that give it use once, few, many or a size class.

CATLGQGIDNEQFF | TGTGCCACCCTAGGACAGGGAATTGACAATGAGCAGTTCTTC | TRBV6-1 | TRBD1 | TRBJ2-1 | .
CASSLGGATGDTEAFF | TGTGCCAGCAGTTTAGGCGGCGCCACAGGGGACACTGAAGCTTTCTTT | TRBV28 | TRBD1 | TRBJ1-1 | .
CASSPGTAGRDEQYF | TGCGCCAGCAGCCCAGGGACAGCGGGCCGGGACGAGCAGTACTTC | TRBV4-1 | . | TRBJ2-7 | .
CASRSGLADYEQYF | TGTGCCAGCAGATCGGGACTAGCGGACTACGAGCAGTACTTC | TRBV6-6 | TRBD2 | TRBJ2-7 | few
CASSSGQGRNTEAFF | TGTGCCAGCAGCTCAGGACAGGGTCGGAACACTGAAGCTTTCTTT | TRBV5-4 | TRBD1 | TRBJ1-1 | .
CASSSPAREETDTQYF | TGTGCCAGCAGTTCCCCCGCCCGGGAGGAAACAGATACGCAGTATTTT | TRBV28 | TRBD2 | TRBJ2-3 | .
CASKSGYYNEQFF | TGTGCCAGCAAAAGCGGCTACTACAATGAGCAGTTCTTC | TRBV28 | . | TRBJ2-1 | .
CASRYTGEVGGYTF | TGTGCCAGCCGATATACAGGGGAAGTAGGAGGCTACACCTTC | TRBV27 | TRBD1 | TRBJ1-2 | .
CASTTSGSLSDTQYF | TGCGCCAGCACTACTAGCGGGAGTCTTTCAGATACGCAGTATTTT | TRBV10-2 | TRBD2 | TRBJ2-3 | .
CASGGQGPEQYF | TGTGCCAGTGGAGGACAGGGTCCCGAGCAGTACTTC | TRBV7-9 | TRBD1 | TRBJ2-7 | .
CASSFTTGYPYEQYF | TGTGCCAGCAGCTTCACGACAGGGTACCCCTACGAGCAGTACTTC | TRBV7-3 | TRBD1 | TRBJ2-7 | .
CASSVATSGATGELFF | TGTGCCAGCAGCGTAGCTACTTCGGGAGCTACTGGGGAGCTGTTTTTT | TRBV9 | . | TRBJ2-2 | .
CATAVGDKADYGYTF | TGTGCCACAGCAGTGGGGGACAAGGCGGACTATGGCTACACCTTC | TRBV6-5 | . | TRBJ1-2 | .
CASSPADRVGEAFF | TGTGCCAGCTCACCCGCCGACAGGGTAGGTGAAGCTTTCTTT | TRBV18 | TRBD1 | TRBJ1-1 | .
CASSEYSNQPQHF | TGTGCCAGCAGTGAATATAGCAATCAGCCCCAGCATTTT | TRBV6-1 | . | TRBJ1-5 | .
CASSESGRLAEQYF | TGTGCCAGCAGTGAATCAGGCAGGTTGGCCGAGCAGTACTTC | TRBV2 | . | TRBJ2-7 | .
CASNAGGQETQYF | TGTGCCAGCAATGCGGGAGGACAAGAGACCCAGTACTTC | TRBV6-6 | TRBD2 | TRBJ2-5 | .
CASSLVRGPRGYTF | TGTGCCAGCAGTTTGGTAAGGGGGCCGAGGGGCTACACCTTC | TRBV28 | TRBD1 | TRBJ1-2 | few
CASSEAPGGGTDTQYF | TGTGCCAGCAGTGAAGCCCCCGGCGGGGGGACAGATACGCAGTATTTT | TRBV6-1 | TRBD2 | TRBJ2-3 | .
CASSITGSGTSGRDTQYF | TGTGCCAGTAGTATTACCGGCTCCGGGACTAGCGGGAGAGATACGCAGTATTTT | TRBV19 | TRBD2 | TRBJ2-3 | .
CASSPGTVRFDTQYF | TGTGCCAGCTCACCAGGGACAGTACGATTCGATACGCAGTATTTT | TRBV18 | TRBD1 | TRBJ2-3 | .
CASSPRGETQYF | TGTGCCAGCTCACCCAGGGGGGAGACCCAGTACTTC | TRBV18 | TRBD1 | TRBJ2-5 | few
CASSIGEGGNQPQHF | TGTGCCAGTAGTATTGGTGAGGGGGGCAATCAGCCCCAGCATTTT | TRBV19 | . | TRBJ1-5 | .
CASSLQDATNEKLFF | TGTGCCAGCAGCTTGCAAGATGCGACTAATGAAAAACTGTTTTTT | TRBV7-6 | . | TRBJ1-4 | .
CASSSLAGAGTDTQYF | TGTGCCAGCAGCTCCTTAGCGGGAGCCGGCACAGATACGCAGTATTTT | TRBV5-4 | TRBD2 | TRBJ2-3 | .
CASSVEVRGFGPYGYTF | TGTGCCAGCAGCGTAGAGGTCAGGGGCTTCGGGCCCTATGGCTACACCTTC | TRBV9 | . | TRBJ1-2 | .